Below, 2 T cell receptor beta chains from the same sample are listed, as sequenced in a study of shared clonotypes between healthy human individuals (TCRdb year 2020). The library was built by means of the immunoSEQ multiplex PCR assay. As stored in TCRdb, this immuneACCESS dataset retains in-frame rearrangements with V and J assigned. A fraction of the clones does not appear; measured against another copy, unresolved V genes explain less than half of the discrepancy, and the remainder lacks a known reason. Here the sample has 550,000 to 700,000 clones; roughly 72% occur a single time. Around 2% of the sample goes to the ten largest clones. The specimen sequenced was memory CD4+ T cells sorted from blood. Explained via the paper, the cell subset or site label denotes: CD45RA-negative fraction. These receptors all stem from a woman aged 25 to 39 in good health.

CDR3 nucleotide sequence: TGTGCCAGCAGCTTAGAAGTAAGGGAAATCGGTTTCTTT. Its translation is CASSLEVREIGFF. This chain uses TRBV7-2 with TRBJ1-1; D is uncertain. This CDR3 spans 13 amino acids. Germline values: CDR1 SGHTA, CDR2 FQGNSA. With 1 base removed from V and 13 bases from J, the gap between germline ends came to 16 bases. Together with reference TRBV7-2 and TRBJ1-1, the CDR3 gives the full variable domain: GAGVSQSPSNKVTEKGKDVELRCDPISGHTALYWYRQSLGQGLEFLIYFQGNSAPDKSGLPSDRFSAERTGGSVSTLTIQRTQQEDSAVYLCASSLEVREIGFFGQGTRLTVV.

This clone has just a few counts. V usage is TRBV19 and J usage is TRBJ1-5, with 8 bases identical to TRBD1. This CDR3 spans 16 amino acids. V shed 6 bases, J shed 0 bases, and the junction held 7 bases outside the gene matches. Germline V gene data show CDR1 as LNHDA and CDR2 as SQIVND (reference sequence). The CDR3 sequence: CASRRQGQYSNQPQHF. The CDR3 DNA reads as TGTGCCAGTAGGCGACAGGGGCAATATAGCAATCAGCCCCAGCATTTT.